This T cell receptor (beta chain) stems from a study of blood T cell repertoires in COVID-19 (TCRdb year 2020). The study in broad terms: Collaborator samples came from the United States, Italy and Spain and covered acute and convalescent phases of COVID-19. The material from the prospective study consisted of cDNA or gDNA derived from T cells, B-cell-depleted T cells, or PBMCs. Subjects who had been exposed to COVID-19, were actively infected with it, or had recovered from it provided the deeply sampled blood TCRbeta repertoires that made up the dataset. Sample metadata almost always included a de-identified subject ID, COVID-19 status, age in years and sex. The repertoires were released in a freely available public database intended as a resource for research on the immune response to SARS-CoV-2. Samples were obtained from the ongoing ImmuneRACE study (first 160 participants) and from over a thousand subjects provided by 6 global collaborators. Where HLA class I and class II types were available, the types were taken from metadata supplied by the sample provider, not from assay-based typing. Points the paper makes about the study in general: The quantity of clinical and demographic metadata differed by source and by participant and was supplied without curation.

Counted from cysteine to phenylalanine, this CDR3 has 13 amino acids. The CDR3 DNA has 39 bases and is translated from base 1. CDR1 SGHDT and CDR2 YYEEEE are derived from the germline V gene. The germline V end is reduced by 7 bases and the J end by 5 bases; junction bases left unmatched: 7. TCRbeta CDR3 regions were amplified from genomic DNA using the immunoSEQ Assay, a bias-controlled multiplex PCR. The published analysis was carried out like this. Within the assay, amplification of reference gene primers was used to estimate how many nucleated cells each sample contained. To quantify the absolute abundance of each unique TCRbeta CDR3 rearrangement, sequence reads were collapsed and filtered. Productive Simpson clonality was computed per sample as the square root of Simpson's diversity index over productive rearrangements. This is the immuneACCESS table as TCRdb keeps it, with only in-frame sequences that have V and J called. A part of the clones is gone; compared with another copy, unresolved V genes explain less than half, and the rest is unexplained. From that table come the V and J calls and clone size; the DNA was used to work out D and trimming. This sample has some 250,000 clones in its table, and around 84% of those were observed once. Of the sample, around 7.3% is held by the ten largest clones.

The collaborating institutions used their own protocols to collect whole blood in K2EDTA tubes. For TCRbeta analysis, collaborators shipped samples in one of three forms: frozen whole blood, isolated PBMCs, or DNA extracted from either of those sample types. On this clone itself: The antigen it binds to is not known. No qualities accompany the bases; no much larger clone lies one base away.

The sequenced material came from peripheral blood. This receptor was identified in a woman aged 70 to 79 with active or convalescent COVID-19. In this chain, TRBV5-6 is recombined with TRBJ1-1, with 8 bases in between that match TRBD1. The DNA reads as follows: TGTGCCAGCTTTGGACAGGGAGGGACTGAAGCTTTCTTT. This sequence encodes CASFGQGGTEAFF. With the rest looked up from the reference TRBV5-6 and TRBJ1-1 genes rather than sequenced, the full variable domain is DAGVTQSPTHLIKTRGQQVTLRCSPKSGHDTVSWYQQALGQGPQFIFQYYEEEERQRGNFPDRFSGHQFPNYSSELNVNALLLGDSALYLCASFGQGGTEAFFGQGTRLTVV.